One and the same sample provided the 8 T cell receptor beta chains below, sequenced in a study of blood T cell repertoires in COVID-19. Measured with immunoSEQ multiplex PCR; TCRdb has only the in-frame clones, and not every one. The profile shows 100,000 to 150,000 clones, about 85% of them singletons. Sequencing used peripheral blood. These receptors were collected from a woman older than 75 with COVID-19, enrolled during active disease.

This clone was counted once. J is TRBJ2-1 and V is TRBV5-1, with 8 bases identical to TRBD1. Germline V gene sequence: CDR1 SGHRS, CDR2 YFSETQ. The CDR3 consists of 12 residues. V lost 4 bases and J lost 12; bases outside the gene matches: 6. The CDR3 DNA reads as TGCGCCAGCAGCGAGGGACAGGATCGGCAGTTCTTC. The encoded protein is CASSEGQDRQFF.

This rearrangement joins TRBV13 to TRBJ2-7, with a tentative D call TRBD2 (7 bases). V was shortened by 8 bases and J by 7 bases, with 24 bases between the two germline ends. CDR3 length: 15 amino acids. Germline V gene data show CDR1 as PRHDT and CDR2 as FYEKMQ (reference sequence). The CDR3 sequence is CASSQGPAGLGEQYF. DNA for the CDR3: TGTGCCAGCTCGCAGGGGCCAGCGGGGCTGGGGGAGCAGTACTTC. Using reference TRBV13 and TRBJ2-7 for the parts outside the CDR3, the full variable domain is AAGVIQSPRHLIKEKRETATLKCYPIPRHDTVYWYQQGPGQDPQFLISFYEKMQSDKGSIPDRFSAQQFSDYHSELNMSSLELGDSALYFCASSQGPAGLGEQYFGPGTRLTVT.

The rearrangement uses TRBV6-6 and TRBJ1-5; D possibly corresponds to TRBD1 (5 bases). There are 15 residues in the CDR3. The germline CDR1 and CDR2 sequences are MNHNY and SVGAGI (reference sequence). V was cut by 6 bases and J by 6 bases, with 18 bases left in between. CDR3 in amino acids: CASRPGHSPSQPQHF. CDR3 DNA: TGTGCCAGCAGGCCAGGACATTCGCCCTCTCAGCCCCAGCATTTT.

The chain couples TRBV27 to TRBJ2-1; 14 nucleotides align to TRBD2. The CDR3 spans 19 residues. The J segment lost 6 bases and the V segment lost 5 bases, leaving 15 bases of the junction unmatched. Germline values: CDR1 MNHEY, CDR2 SMNVEV (reference sequence). This chain's CDR3 is CASSPLTRGLAGVGNEQFF. CDR3 in DNA: TGTGCCAGCAGTCCACTTACCCGGGGACTAGCGGGAGTCGGCAATGAGCAGTTCTTC.

The gene calls are TRBV18 and TRBJ2-2; D not certain. V was shortened by 4 bases and J by 2 bases, with 8 bases between the two germline ends. Germline loops: CDR1 KGHSH, CDR2 LQKENI. The CDR3 is 14 residues long. The CDR3 loop is CASSLDINTGELFF. Here the CDR3 DNA reads TGTGCCAGCTCACTAGACATTAACACCGGGGAGCTGTTTTTT.

J is TRBJ1-3 and V is TRBV3-1 (or the pseudogene TRBV3-2); 7 nucleotides align to TRBD1. V was clipped by 4 bases and J by 0 bases; unmatched bases: 3. Germline V gene sequence: CDR1 LGHDT, CDR2 YNNKEL (reference sequence). The CDR3 extends over 15 amino acids. CDR3 DNA: TGTGCCAGCAGCCGCAGGGGGGACTCTGGAAACACCATATATTTT. It codes for CASSRRGDSGNTIYF.

This rearrangement joins TRBV10-3 to TRBJ1-1; possible D gene TRBD1, 6 bases. Trimming pared 8 bases from V and 0 bases from J, leaving 13 bases between. The germline gives CDR1 ENHRY, CDR2 SYGVKD. This CDR3 has 14 residues. CDR3 in DNA: TGTGCCATCGGGGGCGGCAGCATGAACACTGAAGCTTTCTTT. The encoded protein is CAIGGGSMNTEAFF.

The J gene is TRBJ2-5, the V gene TRBV9; tentatively, D is TRBD1 (6 bases). CDR3 length: 13 residues. The V end lost 3 bases, the J end lost 4 bases, and 10 bases lay between the germline ends. CDR1 SGDLS and CDR2 YYNGEE come from the germline V gene. DNA for the CDR3: TGTGCCAGCAGCGCTACAGGGTTAGAGACCCAGTACTTC. Translated: CASSATGLETQYF.